The source of this TCR beta chain is a study of regulatory T cells in long-lasting Graves disease. Relying on iRepertoire HTBI primers and Arm-PCR of CDR3 regions, the team built TCR beta libraries. Each CDR3 protein is one row after TCRdb ran MiXCR on the multiplex PCR reads. The data contain under 500,000 distinct CDR3 sequences, around 20% of them seen just once; the ten biggest clones take up approximately 8%. This clonotype was recorded many times. CDR1 and CDR2 (germline): ENHRY, SYGVKD. The CDR3 extends over 13 amino acids. The V gene end was trimmed by 6 bases and the J gene end by 5 bases; junction bases not matched to a gene: 4. Time point in this sample: persistent/refractory GD, antithyroid drugs over 5 years with positive TRAb. The TCR library was made from RNA extracted from PBMCs.

The sequencing used peripheral blood mononuclear cells (PBMCs), collected when the disease was refractory, from a patient treated with antithyroid drugs. V gene TRBV10-3 combines with J gene TRBJ2-5, with 9 bases fitting TRBD2. This sequence originates from a female donor with Graves disease. Here the CDR3 DNA reads TGTGCCATCAGCTCAGGGACTAGCGAGACCCAGTACTTC. It specifies CAISSGTSETQYF.